This TCR beta chain was sequenced during a study of shared clonotypes between healthy human individuals. As to this clone: Its antigen remains unknown.

V lost 8 bases to trimming and J lost 0 bases, with 14 bases between them. CDR1 and CDR2 (germline): SNHLY, FYNNEI. The CDR3 has 15 residues. Findings and caveats of the study: Against clonotypes common to all four donors, non-shared ones had lower generation probabilities.

The run depth of the assay was deep. Genomic DNA of every subset was divided equally among multiple immunoSEQ plates. Here immunoSEQ multiplex PCR was the method, and the copy in TCRdb shows in-frame clones only, minus some. The data hold fewer than 1 million clones, with 96% observed a single time. Naive CD8 cells, CD45RO-negative and positively selected for CCR7, excluded terminally differentiated effector memory CD45RA+ cells. What was sequenced was naive CD8+ T cells sorted from blood. The clonotype was recovered from a young man in good health. The V call is TRBV2, the J call TRBJ2-1, with no clear D. Here the CDR3 reads CASETTPSSYNEQFF. CDR3 DNA: TGTGCCAGCGAAACGACCCCGAGCTCCTACAATGAGCAGTTCTTC.